This T cell receptor beta chain emerged from a study of regulatory T cells in long-lasting Graves disease. Across the study: Persistent Graves' disease meant over 5 years of antithyroid drugs with positive TSH receptor antibodies.

The CDR3 sequence is 16 residues long. V lost 6 bases and J lost 2, with 14 bases in between. The germline V gene encodes CDR1 MDHEN and CDR2 SYDVKM. Findings and caveats of the study: Persistent disease was associated with favored TRBV28 usage and with favored use of TRBJ1-2 and TRBJ2-5. The TCR repertoire of persistent Graves' patients was less diverse than that of newly diagnosed ones.

The sample's time point: persistent/refractory GD, antithyroid drugs over 5 years with positive TRAb. Making the TCR library involved RNA that had been extracted from PBMCs. Staff took roughly 8.1 milliliters of peripheral blood and put it into EDTA tubes. Researchers made TCR beta libraries by using iRepertoire HTBI primers and running Arm-PCR on CDR3 regions. TCRdb passed the multiplex PCR reads through MiXCR, listing each CDR3 protein once. Of 450,000 or so distinct CDR3 sequences in the sample, approximately 23% were seen once. This clonotype was counted many times. Its antigen remains unidentified.

Sequences were derived from peripheral blood mononuclear cells (PBMCs), sampled when the disease was refractory, from a patient treated with antithyroid drugs. The receptor's source is a female donor with Graves disease. This chain links TRBV28 with TRBJ2-6; D ambiguous. CDR3 residues: CASSDEVAAGANVLTF. The CDR3 nucleotides are TGTGCCAGCAGCGACGAGGTGGCAGCTGGGGCCAACGTCCTGACTTTC.